Following are 30 T cell receptor beta chains from one sample sequenced in a study of CD8+ T cells in alopecia areata. Extracted RNA was reverse transcribed, and the resulting cDNA served as sequencing template. Assay used: immunoSEQ multiplex PCR; TCRdb lists only in-frame clones, some missing. This sample yields about 160,000 clones, of which roughly two thirds are seen a single time; 0.75% to 0.95% belongs to the top ten. The treatment here: oral pan-JAK inhibitor, 5-10 mg twice daily. Source: CD4+ T cells sorted from blood, taken at week 4, from a patient treated with tofacitinib. The source is a human donor with alopecia areata.

This chain links TRBV29-1 with TRBJ2-5, with 10 bases aligning to TRBD1. Germline lookup yields CDR1 SQVTM and CDR2 ANQGSEA. Germline trimming cut 6 bases from V and 3 bases from J; bases unmatched to any gene: 4. This CDR3 region has 13 residues. The CDR3 DNA sequence: TGCAGCGTGCGGACAGGGGGGGAAGAGACCCAGTACTTC. It yields the protein CSVRTGGEETQYF.

This chain uses TRBV23-1 with TRBJ2-3; D call uncertain. TRBV23-1 is designated an ORF whose function remains uncertain. This CDR3 comprises 13 residues. Trimming shortened V by 3 bases and J by 5 bases, and 9 bases separated the two germline ends. The CDR3 is CASSQSLGDTQYF. The CDR3 DNA follows: TGCGCCAGCAGTCAGTCCTTGGGAGATACGCAGTATTTT.

V is TRBV18 and J is TRBJ2-7; 8 nucleotides line up with TRBD1. V dropped 3 bases and J dropped 5; count of bases not matched to a gene: 9. Germline assignment: CDR1 KGHSH and CDR2 LQKENI. The CDR3 is 15 residues long. CDR3 DNA: TGTGCCAGCTCACCCTGGACAGGGAGTGAGAACGAGCAGTACTTC. It translates to CASSPWTGSENEQYF.

The chain couples TRBV27 to TRBJ2-5; D gene uncertain. This CDR3 spans 13 amino acids. Between the trimmed V and J ends, which lost 3 bases and 0 bases, there was a span of 5 bases. CDR1 and CDR2 from the germline V gene are MNHEY and SMNVEV (reference sequence). CDR3 protein: CASSFYDQETQYF. As DNA, the CDR3 is TGTGCCAGCAGTTTTTATGACCAAGAGACCCAGTACTTC.

As DNA, the CDR3 is TGCAGCGTTAGAGCCGGGACTAGCGGTAGCACAGATACGCAGTATTTT. It encodes CSVRAGTSGSTDTQYF. The chain is built from TRBV29-1 and TRBJ2-3, with 11 bases identical to TRBD2. J was trimmed by 0 bases and V by 5 bases; bases with no gene match: 7. CDR1 is SQVTM, CDR2 ANQGSEA, per germline. The CDR3 sequence is 16 residues long.

The chain recombines TRBV4-2 with TRBJ1-2; no definite D call. Germline loops: CDR1 LGHNA, CDR2 YNFKEQ. V lost 5 bases and J 5 bases, leaving 6 bases between the germline ends. The CDR3 is made up of 11 amino acids. CDR3 amino acids: CASSNMYGYTF. The CDR3 DNA follows: TGTGCCAGCAGCAATATGTATGGCTACACCTTC.

The chain employs TRBV5-4 and TRBJ2-7; the D is unclear. This CDR3 contains 12 residues. V shed 0 bases and J shed 4 bases, with 5 bases lying between them. In germline, CDR1 is SGHNT, CDR2 YYREEE (reference sequence). DNA of the CDR3: TGTGCCAGCAGCTTGGGCGATTACGAGCAGTACTTC. Its translation is CASSLGDYEQYF. The full variable domain, its missing parts supplied by reference TRBV5-4 and TRBJ2-7, is ETGVTQSPTHLIKTRGQQVTLRCSSQSGHNTVSWYQQALGQGPQFIFQYYREEENGRGNFPPRFSGLQFPNYSSELNVNALELDDSALYLCASSLGDYEQYFGPGTRLTVT.

The CDR3 DNA sequence: TGTGCCTGGAGTATAATTCGGAGCTCCTACAATGAGCAGTTCTTC. Its protein is CAWSIIRSSYNEQFF. The V gene is TRBV30, the J gene TRBJ2-1; D is uncertain. The V end lost 2 bases, the J end lost 0 bases, and 11 bases lay between the germline ends. Germline V gene data show CDR1 as GTSNPN and CDR2 as SVGIG (reference sequence). This CDR3 is built from 15 residues.

This clone was detected once. The V gene is TRBV9, the J gene TRBJ1-3; a weak D match, TRBD1 (6 bases). V lost 7 bases and J lost 8, with 19 bases in between. The germline V gene has CDR1 SGDLS and CDR2 YYNGEE. The CDR3 is 14 residues long. The CDR3 is CASSTRGAVDTIYF. The CDR3 nucleotides read TGTGCCAGCTCGACGCGGGGGGCGGTGGACACCATATATTTT.

The gene calls are TRBV9 and TRBJ1-4, with 8 bases matching TRBD1. Looked up from germline, CDR1 is SGDLS and CDR2 is YYNGEE. CDR3 length equals 15 residues. V shed 6 bases, J shed 4 bases, and the junction held 8 bases outside the gene matches. The CDR3 spells CASNPQGGVNEKLFF. The CDR3 DNA is TGTGCCAGCAACCCACAGGGGGGAGTTAATGAAAAACTGTTTTTT.

Remarks on this clone: Other DNA sequences in the sample encode the same CDR3. This chain joins TRBV4-3 and TRBJ2-7; tentatively, D is TRBD1 (5 bases). Germline V gene lookup returns CDR1 LGHNA and CDR2 YSLEER. This CDR3 is 14 amino acids long. Trimming left V 4 bases short and J 0 bases short, with 10 bases between. CDR3 sequence reads: CASSLHRTSYEQYF. The DNA for the CDR3 is TGCGCCAGCAGCCTCCACAGGACCTCCTACGAGCAGTACTTC.

The chain links TRBV11-3 to TRBJ2-5; D may match TRBD1 or TRBD2 (7 bases each). CDR3 length equals 15 residues. Germline lookup yields CDR1 SGHNT and CDR2 YENEEA. V lost 6 bases and J lost 5, with 19 bases in between. The CDR3 DNA reads TGTGCCAGCAGTTCGACAGGGTTGGGAGGGGAGACCCAGTACTTC. It is translated as CASSSTGLGGETQYF.

This clone has just a few counts. The genes are TRBV9 and TRBJ2-1; D not resolved. This CDR3 has 15 amino acids. Trimming stripped 3 bases from V and 8 bases from J, with 18 bases between. CDR1 SGDLS and CDR2 YYNGEE come from the germline V gene. The CDR3 protein is CASSALPQARDEQFF. The CDR3 DNA sequence: TGTGCCAGCAGCGCCCTACCCCAGGCGCGCGATGAGCAGTTCTTC.

This clone occurred a few times. The chain employs TRBV7-2 and TRBJ1-1; 8 bases are a match to TRBD1. V lost 5 bases and J lost 4; bases outside the gene matches: 6. The CDR3 runs to 14 residues. Germline values: CDR1 SGHTA, CDR2 FQGNSA. The CDR3 coding sequence is TGTGCCAGCAGCCAGACAGGGGCAAGCACTGAAGCTTTCTTT. Its translation: CASSQTGASTEAFF.

The chain couples TRBV30 to TRBJ2-7; D uncertain. Germline CDR1 and CDR2: GTSNPN and SVGIG (reference sequence). Trimming shortened V by 2 bases and J by 2 bases, and 7 bases separated the two germline ends. The CDR3 is made up of 12 amino acids. The CDR3: CAWSPPAYEQYF. The CDR3 coding sequence is TGTGCCTGGAGTCCTCCGGCCTACGAGCAGTACTTC.

The V gene is TRBV7-9, the J gene TRBJ2-7; the D gene is possibly TRBD2 (5 bases). This CDR3 region has 13 residues. Germline V gene data show CDR1 as SEHNR and CDR2 as FQNEAQ (reference sequence). With 5 bases removed from V and 2 bases from J, the gap between germline ends came to 10 bases. The DNA of the CDR3 is TGTGCCAGCAGCCAAGCGGTTACCTACGAGCAGTACTTC. It translates to CASSQAVTYEQYF.

The table lists this clone with a few counts. This chain connects TRBV6-5 to TRBJ1-4, with D maybe TRBD1 (5 bases). This CDR3 comprises 12 residues. V lost 11 bases and J lost 8, with 15 bases in between. From germline, CDR1 is MNHEY and CDR2 SVGAGI. The CDR3 reads CAAGERGEKLFF. CDR3 coding DNA: TGTGCCGCCGGAGAGAGGGGCGAAAAACTGTTTTTT.

This clone was seen only a few times. This rearrangement joins TRBV4-1 to TRBJ2-2; D ambiguous. Trimming stripped 0 bases from V and 4 bases from J, with 6 bases between. CDR3 length: 14 amino acids. CDR1 is MGHRA, CDR2 YSYEKL, per germline. CDR3 DNA sequence: TGCGCCAGCAGCCAAGAACCTTTCACCGGGGAGCTGTTTTTT. It is translated as CASSQEPFTGELFF.

The chain is built from TRBV30 and TRBJ1-2; 8 nucleotides line up with TRBD1. V shed 0 bases, J shed 3 bases, and the junction held 6 bases outside the gene matches. This CDR3 spans 15 amino acids. Germline V gene lookup returns CDR1 GTSNPN and CDR2 SVGIG (reference sequence). In DNA, the CDR3 is TGTGCCTGGAGTGTACGCAGGGGGCGATACTATGGCTACACCTTC. Translation: CAWSVRRGRYYGYTF.

The V call is TRBV5-1, the J call TRBJ2-3; TRBD2 might be the D (6 bases). V dropped 0 bases and J dropped 5 bases, with 10 bases sitting between them. The CDR3 is made up of 14 amino acids. Per germline, CDR1 SGHRS and CDR2 YFSETQ. The DNA for the CDR3 is TGCGCCAGCAGCTTGGCGCAGGGACTAGATACGCAGTATTTT. Protein product: CASSLAQGLDTQYF.

The rearrangement uses TRBV5-1 and TRBJ2-6; D is perhaps TRBD1 (6 bases). Per the germline V gene, CDR1 is SGHRS and CDR2 is YFSETQ. V was pared by 4 bases and J by 1 base, with 15 bases between. The CDR3 consists of 17 residues. CDR3 DNA sequence: TGCGCCAGCAGCCGTATTCCAACAGGGTCTGGGGCCAACGTCCTGACTTTC. Translating it yields CASSRIPTGSGANVLTF.

The chain combines TRBV11-2 with TRBJ2-6; D call uncertain. The CDR3 totals 14 residues. Per the germline V gene, CDR1 is SGHAT and CDR2 is FQNNGV. Between the trimmed V and J ends, which lost 5 bases and 4 bases, there was a span of 9 bases. Here the CDR3 DNA reads TGTGCCAGCAGCCCGGCCCTGGGGGCCAACGTCCTGACTTTC. It yields the protein CASSPALGANVLTF.

There are a few counts of this clone. The rearrangement uses TRBV14 and TRBJ2-7; no clear D gene. CDR1 is SGHDN and CDR2 is FVKESK in the germline V gene. The germline V and J ends were trimmed by 0 bases and 6 bases, with 9 bases remaining between them. This CDR3 contains 13 residues. The CDR3 coding sequence is TGTGCCAGCAGCCAAGATAGGGTTGGCGAGCAGTACTTC. Protein: CASSQDRVGEQYF.

The table lists this clone with a few counts. The rearrangement links TRBV11-2 to TRBJ2-3, with 9 bases aligning to TRBD2. The CDR3 loop spans 16 amino acids. Germline assignment: CDR1 SGHAT and CDR2 FQNNGV. Losses at the gene ends were 3 bases for V and 1 base for J; bases not matched to a gene: 5. CDR3 in amino acids: CASSFLAGGGTDTQYF. DNA of the CDR3: TGTGCCAGCAGCTTCCTGGCGGGGGGGGGCACAGATACGCAGTATTTT.

This chain joins TRBV4-3 and TRBJ1-1; 7 bases are a match to TRBD1. The V gene end was trimmed by 0 bases and the J gene end by 3 bases; junction bases not matched to a gene: 10. This CDR3 contains 17 residues. Looked up from germline, CDR1 is LGHNA and CDR2 is YSLEER. This CDR3 reads CASSQDRDSIRDTEAFF. CDR3 sequence (DNA): TGCGCCAGCAGCCAAGACCGGGACAGCATAAGGGACACTGAAGCTTTCTTT.

A few counts support this clone. The gene calls are TRBV5-1 and TRBJ2-2; D perhaps matches TRBD2 (7 bases). V was shortened by 4 bases and J by 4 bases, with 14 bases between the two germline ends. CDR1 is SGHRS, CDR2 YFSETQ, per germline. This CDR3 spans 15 amino acids. The CDR3 DNA reads TGCGCCAGCAGCATGGGGGGGCTGAGCACCGGGGAGCTGTTTTTT. It codes for CASSMGGLSTGELFF.

The chain couples TRBV4-3 to TRBJ1-5, with unresolved D. This CDR3 has 15 amino acids. Germline lookup yields CDR1 LGHNA and CDR2 YSLEER. V dropped 1 base and J dropped 5 bases, with 12 bases sitting between them. In nucleotides, the CDR3 is TGCGCCAGCAGCCAAGCGTTGGGCACCTATCAGCCCCAGCATTTT. Its protein product is CASSQALGTYQPQHF.

The chain carries TRBV30 and TRBJ2-7; D is unclear. The CDR3 contains 13 residues. Trimming took 0 bases from V and 6 from J, leaving 12 bases between them. In germline, CDR1 is GTSNPN, CDR2 SVGIG (reference sequence). In DNA, the CDR3 is TGTGCCTGGAGTGTGGGCCAAACCGCCGAGCAGTACTTC. Translated: CAWSVGQTAEQYF.

Notes on this clone: Other DNA sequences in this sample translate to the same CDR3. V usage is TRBV5-1 and J usage is TRBJ2-5; 7 nucleotides line up with TRBD1. Germline V gives CDR1 SGHRS, CDR2 YFSETQ. The CDR3 spans 14 residues. The V and J ends lost 0 bases and 2 bases, in that order; junction bases with no gene match: 1. The CDR3 sequence is CASSLGDSQETQYF. CDR3 in DNA: TGCGCCAGCAGCTTGGGGGACAGTCAAGAGACCCAGTACTTC.

In its sample, this clone was seen a few times. This chain joins TRBV29-1 and TRBJ2-1; no reliable D call. The V end was cut by 7 bases, the J end by 0 bases, with 10 bases between. Per germline, CDR1 SQVTM and CDR2 ANQGSEA. The CDR3 loop spans 13 amino acids. The CDR3 spells CSGTPSSYNEQFF. The CDR3 bases are TGCAGCGGCACTCCGAGCTCCTACAATGAGCAGTTCTTC.